The sample holds a few counts of the clone carrying this T cell receptor (beta chain). What it recognizes is unknown. Losses at the gene ends were 0 bases for V and 7 bases for J; bases not matched to a gene: 9. This CDR3 has 17 amino acids. The germline CDR1 and CDR2 sequences are MNHNY and SVGAGI (reference sequence). The data belong to a study of human T cells and chemical hapten exposure. The study's findings and limits: Donors' alopecia may make their immune response differ from healthy people's. Significantly greater numbers of large CDR3 similarity clusters came from expanded TCRs than from controls.

The time point is: pre-sensitization, week 0. The treatment denotes: therapeutic diphenylcyclopropenone sensitization with weekly scalp DPC. TCRdb re-analysed the RACE reads in MiXCR, keeping a single row per CDR3 protein. The table has more than 300,000 distinct CDR3 sequences, 5% to 6.5% seen once. This TCR derives from a young woman with alopecia areata. Some clones in this sample may be carry-over from other donors' samples. The chain recombines TRBV6-6 with TRBJ2-1, with 10 bases matching TRBD2. The sample here was whole blood, taken in connection with sensitization to the hapten diphenylcyclopropenone (DPC). The CDR3 DNA sequence: TGTGCCAGCAGTTACTCAACACTAGCGGGACCGGCAAATGAGCAGTTCTTC. Translation: CASSYSTLAGPANEQFF.